This paragraph covers one T cell receptor beta chain sequence. The clone's antigen remains unknown. The sample holds no much larger clone one base away, and base qualities are not on file. The sample comes from a study of T-cell reconstitution after alpha-beta-depleted transplantation in children (dated by TCRdb to 2016 to 2017). Study-wide context: Using TCR repertoire profiling, the study followed T-cell immune reconstitution in a quantitative way in children after TCRalphabeta/CD19-depleted allogeneic hematopoietic cell transplantation. On the study overall, not on this receptor specifically: In some patients, the high TCRbeta diversity seen at day 60 was put down to recipient T cells and intrathymic progenitors that had survived conditioning. Hyperexpanded clone frequencies declined over subsequent months; after one year, T-cell counts and TCRbeta diversity were mostly attributed to newly produced T cells. Apparently early alphabetaT-cell count recovery about two months after transplant reportedly relied on only several hundred rapidly expanded clones derived from non-depleted graft cells.

Libraries came from PCR. Instrument on record: Illumina HiSeq 2500. TCR library preparation used molecular barcoding, with unique molecular identifiers applied to normalize quantification of the TCRbeta repertoire. TCRdb reworked the public reads: Q25 trimming with fastp, MiXCR clone assembly, productive beta chains retained. Each CDR3 protein appears once, grouped with its most common genes and DNA. This sample lists about 210,000 distinct CDR3 sequences; around a sixth were detected once. Together, the top ten hold 43% of the sample. Trimming at the junction amounts to 6 bases on V and 0 bases on J, and the germline ends lie 13 bases apart. The CDR3 goes from the cysteine to the phenylalanine over 14 residues. Only CDR3 DNA is held: 42 bases, read in frame from base 1. In the germline V gene (reference sequence), CDR1 corresponds to DFQATT and CDR2 to SNEGSKA. In the paper's terms, the treatment or condition label means: allogeneic hematopoietic cell transplantation with graft depleted of TCRalphabeta T cells and CD19 B cells. Transplant recipients were children who received TCRalphabeta/CD19-depleted allogeneic hematopoietic cell grafts.

This TCR was sampled from a male patient between 2 and 9 years old who had a stem cell transplant for acute lymphoblastic leukemia, so the T cells may come from the graft donor. The material sequenced was PBMCs, mostly from graft donor cells, taken 360 days after TCRalphabeta/CD19-depleted stem cell transplant. Here the chain combines TRBV20-1 and TRBJ2-3; no D gene call is confident. The nucleotide sequence reads TGCAGTGCCAAAACTCCTGATAGCACAGATACGCAGTATTTT. This codes for CSAKTPDSTDTQYF.